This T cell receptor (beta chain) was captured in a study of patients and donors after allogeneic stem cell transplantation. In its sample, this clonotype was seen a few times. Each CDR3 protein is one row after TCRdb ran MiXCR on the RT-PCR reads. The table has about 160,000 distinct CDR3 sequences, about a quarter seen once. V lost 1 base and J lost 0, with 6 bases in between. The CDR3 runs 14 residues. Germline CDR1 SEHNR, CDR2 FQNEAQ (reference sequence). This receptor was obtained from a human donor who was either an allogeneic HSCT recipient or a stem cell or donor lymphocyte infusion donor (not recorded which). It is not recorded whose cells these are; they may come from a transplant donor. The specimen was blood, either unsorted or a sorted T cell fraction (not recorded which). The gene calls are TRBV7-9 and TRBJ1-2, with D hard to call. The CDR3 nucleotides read TGTGCCAGCAGCTTAGGGGAGGCTAACTATGGCTACACCTTC. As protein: CASSLGEANYGYTF.